These 28 T cell receptor beta chains were all obtained from the same sample, sequenced in a study of blood T cell repertoires in COVID-19. Profiling relied on immunoSEQ multiplex PCR, and the TCRdb table lists in-frame clones only, not all of them. The sample has 190,000 or so clones, 82% seen once. Material: peripheral blood. All receptors come from a human donor with acute or convalescent COVID-19. The donor label of this sample is uncertain.

The chain is built from TRBV10-3 and TRBJ1-6; no clear D. Germline CDR1 and CDR2: ENHRY and SYGVKD. The CDR3 sequence is 14 residues long. The V end lost 0 bases, the J end lost 7 bases, and 7 bases lay between the germline ends. The CDR3 DNA sequence: TGTGCCATCAGTGAGTCGCCAGGAAATTCACCCCTCCACTTT. It yields the protein CAISESPGNSPLHF.

V usage is TRBV7-2 and J usage is TRBJ2-7; D is perhaps TRBD2 (6 bases). The CDR3 runs to 14 residues. V was clipped by 5 bases and J by 4 bases, with 15 bases between them. Germline-derived CDR1 and CDR2 are SGHTA and FQGNSA. CDR3 DNA: TGTGCCAGCAGCCCTTTCGAAGGGAGGTACGAGCAGTACTTC. Its translation: CASSPFEGRYEQYF. Based on the CDR3 plus reference TRBV7-2 and TRBJ2-7, the full variable domain is GAGVSQSPSNKVTEKGKDVELRCDPISGHTALYWYRQSLGQGLEFLIYFQGNSAPDKSGLPSDRFSAERTGGSVSTLTIQRTQQEDSAVYLCASSPFEGRYEQYFGPGTRLTVT.

The gene calls are TRBV1 and TRBJ1-2. TRBV1 is termed a pseudogene. The CDR3 contains 17 residues. The CDR3: CTSSQDERRDFLSGYTF. The CDR3 DNA is TGCACCAGCAGCCAAGATGAGCGTCGGGACTTTCTTAGTGGCTACACCTTC.

The chain couples TRBV7-7 to TRBJ2-1; 16 bases line up with TRBD2. The junction had 7 bases not matched to a gene; V was cut back by 5 bases and J by 9 bases. The CDR3 spans 16 residues. Germline-derived CDR1 and CDR2 are SSHAT and FNYEAQ (reference sequence). CDR3 nucleotide sequence: TGTGCCAGCAGCCCGGGACTAGCGGGAGGGCCGGTTGAGCAGTTCTTC. This codes for CASSPGLAGGPVEQFF.

The V and J genes are TRBV29-1 and TRBJ1-6, with 7 bases lining up with TRBD1. Germline CDR1 and CDR2: SQVTM and ANQGSEA. CDR3 size: 15 residues. V shed 5 bases and J 3 bases; nucleotides not matched to a gene: 7. CDR3 in DNA: TGCAGCGTTTCCGAATCAGGGGGCTATAATTCACCCCTCCACTTT. This translates into CSVSESGGYNSPLHF.

The chain links TRBV30 to TRBJ1-2, with TRBD1 as a possible D gene (5 bases). The germline V and J ends were trimmed by 1 base and 5 bases, with 8 bases remaining between them. CDR1 GTSNPN and CDR2 SVGIG come from the germline V gene (reference sequence). CDR3 size: 12 residues. CDR3 loop: CAWSGGGYGYTF. The CDR3 DNA reads as TGTGCCTGGAGTGGGGGGGGATATGGCTACACCTTC.

The CDR3 loop is CASSFGDRDQETQYF. Here the CDR3 DNA reads TGTGCCAGCAGTTTCGGAGACAGGGACCAAGAGACCCAGTACTTC. The J gene is TRBJ2-5, the V gene TRBV25-1; 7 nucleotides match TRBD1. The CDR3 sequence is 15 residues long. Germline V gives CDR1 MGHDK, CDR2 SYGVNS. Germline trimming cut 5 bases from V and 0 bases from J; bases unmatched to any gene: 6.

This clone was picked up one time. This chain uses TRBV27 with TRBJ2-7; TRBD1 matches 10 bases. The CDR3 sequence is 16 residues long. Per the germline V gene, CDR1 is MNHEY and CDR2 is SMNVEV (reference sequence). With V trimmed by 6 bases and J by 3 bases, 11 bases remained unmatched. The CDR3 region is CASRDRSTGGDYEQYF. The CDR3 coding sequence is TGTGCCAGCAGGGACCGATCGACAGGGGGCGACTACGAGCAGTACTTC.

On this clone: Within the sample, other DNA sequences also encode this same CDR3. The genes are TRBV7-2 and TRBJ2-5, with TRBD2 matching 9 bases. The CDR3 is made up of 15 amino acids. V lost 0 bases, J lost 4 bases, and 3 bases stayed unmatched. CDR1 and CDR2 (germline): SGHTA, FQGNSA. CDR3 in amino acids: CASSLASGRRETQYF. For the CDR3, the DNA is TGTGCCAGCAGCTTAGCTAGCGGGAGACGAGAGACCCAGTACTTC.

This chain connects TRBV5-1 to TRBJ2-7; 8 bases line up with TRBD1. Germline V lookup: CDR1 SGHRS, CDR2 YFSETQ. This CDR3 region has 14 residues. The V gene end was trimmed by 4 bases and the J gene end by 3 bases; junction bases not matched to a gene: 6. The CDR3 region has the DNA TGCGCCAGCAGCCCATCCGGACAGGGCTACGAGCAGTACTTC. Residues: CASSPSGQGYEQYF. The full variable domain, its missing parts supplied by reference TRBV5-1 and TRBJ2-7, is KAGVTQTPRYLIKTRGQQVTLSCSPISGHRSVSWYQQTPGQGLQFLFEYFSETQRNKGNFPGRFSGRQFSNSRSEMNVSTLELGDSALYLCASSPSGQGYEQYFGPGTRLTVT.

The chain has TRBV27 and TRBJ2-6, with D uncertain. CDR1 is MNHEY, CDR2 SMNVEV, per germline (reference sequence). Trimming removed 6 bases at V and 4 bases at J, with 19 bases between. The CDR3 sequence is 17 residues long. This CDR3 is CASSPIYRSRGANVLTF. In DNA form, the CDR3 reads TGTGCCAGCAGCCCGATATACCGGTCGAGGGGGGCCAACGTCCTGACTTTC.

This rearrangement joins TRBV5-4 to TRBJ2-2, with TRBD1 matching 8 bases. This CDR3 is 16 amino acids long. CDR1 is SGHNT and CDR2 is YYREEE in the germline V gene (reference sequence). The J segment lost 8 bases and the V segment lost 0 bases, leaving 9 bases of the junction unmatched. CDR3 loop: CASSLGQGAKGGELFF. CDR3 DNA sequence: TGTGCCAGCAGCTTGGGCCAGGGGGCTAAAGGAGGGGAGCTGTTTTTT.

This clone was picked up a small number of times. The CDR3 DNA sequence: TGTGCCAGCAGCCAAGTGGCAGGCGCCTACACTGAAGCTTTCTTT. Translating gives CASSQVAGAYTEAFF. The chain links TRBV14 to TRBJ1-1, with D unresolved. V lost 1 base and J 3 bases, leaving 12 bases between the germline ends. There are 15 residues in the CDR3. Per germline, CDR1 SGHDN and CDR2 FVKESK.

The chain has TRBV19 and TRBJ2-7, with 8 bases aligning to TRBD1. V trimming: 7 bases; J trimming: 7 bases; junction bases outside the gene matches: 9. The CDR3 covers 13 residues. The germline gives CDR1 LNHDA, CDR2 SQIVND (reference sequence). The CDR3 protein is CASTAQGAQEQYF. The CDR3 region has the DNA TGTGCCAGTACCGCCCAGGGGGCGCAGGAGCAGTACTTC.

This clone has just one count. The rearrangement links TRBV30 to TRBJ1-5; 9 bases align to TRBD1. The CDR3 consists of 14 residues. Germline values: CDR1 GTSNPN, CDR2 SVGIG (reference sequence). Unmatched junction bases numbered 4, after V lost 1 base and J lost 6 bases. The CDR3 sequence: CAWSGGTGLQPQHF. The CDR3 coding sequence is TGTGCCTGGAGTGGCGGGACAGGGCTTCAGCCCCAGCATTTT.

The V and J genes are TRBV24-1 and TRBJ2-1; TRBD2 matches 14 bases. The V and J ends lost 2 bases and 6 bases, in that order; junction bases with no gene match: 2. The CDR3 length is 16 residues. Germline values: CDR1 KGHDR, CDR2 SFDVKD. Here the CDR3 reads CATSDSGTSGSNEQFF. The CDR3 DNA is TGTGCCACCAGTGATTCGGGGACTAGCGGGAGCAATGAGCAGTTCTTC.

V and J are TRBV24-1 and TRBJ2-2, with D unresolved. Germline values: CDR1 KGHDR, CDR2 SFDVKD. Trimming shortened V by 6 bases and J by 0 bases, and 4 bases separated the two germline ends. This CDR3 has 13 amino acids. As DNA, the CDR3 is TGTGCCACCAGTAGCCCGAACACCGGGGAGCTGTTTTTT. Residues: CATSSPNTGELFF.

The chain joins TRBV4-3 to TRBJ2-3, with 12 bases matching TRBD2. CDR3 length equals 14 residues. J was trimmed by 8 bases and V by 1 base; bases with no gene match: 1. Germline-derived CDR1 and CDR2 are LGHNA and YSLEER. CDR3 DNA: TGCGCCAGCAGCCAAGCTAGCGGGAGGGGTACGCAGTATTTT. Protein product: CASSQASGRGTQYF.

This clone was seen once. The chain links TRBV30 to TRBJ2-3; D unresolved. This CDR3 has 16 amino acids. Germline CDR1 GTSNPN, CDR2 SVGIG (reference sequence). V was shortened by 4 bases and J by 4 bases, with 21 bases between the two germline ends. The CDR3 sequence is CAWTPMRPRASDTQYF. CDR3 DNA sequence: TGTGCCTGGACACCTATGCGACCGCGAGCGTCAGATACGCAGTATTTT.

This clone was detected once. The gene calls are TRBV5-1 and TRBJ2-5, with 11 nucleotides matching TRBD2. Germline V gene lookup returns CDR1 SGHRS and CDR2 YFSETQ. This CDR3 has 15 amino acids. Unmatched junction bases numbered 4, after V lost 4 bases and J lost 2 bases. CDR3 in amino acids: CASSVSGRGQETQYF. Here the CDR3 DNA reads TGCGCCAGCAGCGTTAGCGGGAGGGGTCAAGAGACCCAGTACTTC.

The chain is built from TRBV6-2 or TRBV6-3 and TRBJ1-5, with TRBD1 as a possible D gene (5 bases). Trimming pared 5 bases from V and 2 bases from J, leaving 13 bases between. Germline CDR1 is MNHEY and CDR2 is SVGEGT. The CDR3 covers 15 residues. CDR3 bases: TGTGCCAGCAGTCCAGGGATCTCCGGCAATCAGCCCCAGCATTTT. Translation gives CASSPGISGNQPQHF.

V and J are TRBV6-5 and TRBJ1-6; possibly TRBD1 for D (6 bases). Germline CDR1 and CDR2: MNHEY and SVGAGI. Trimming stripped 11 bases from V and 4 bases from J, with 12 bases between. The CDR3 is made up of 13 amino acids. CDR3 sequence: CAVRDTYNSPLHF. The CDR3 DNA reads TGTGCCGTCCGGGACACTTATAATTCACCCCTCCACTTT.

The V gene is TRBV6-5, the J gene TRBJ2-7, with TRBD2 matching over 11 bases. The V segment lost 0 bases and the J segment 8 bases; nucleotides outside the gene matches: 0. Germline CDR1 MNHEY, CDR2 SVGAGI. This CDR3 is 13 amino acids long. CDR3 amino acids: CASSYSTSGKQYF. DNA of the CDR3: TGTGCCAGCAGTTACTCGACTAGCGGGAAGCAGTACTTC.

The chain joins TRBV28 to TRBJ1-2, with D perhaps TRBD1 (6 bases). Trimming shortened V by 5 bases and J by 8 bases, and 9 bases separated the two germline ends. Germline V gives CDR1 MDHEN, CDR2 SYDVKM. CDR3 length equals 11 residues. Here the CDR3 reads CASSPGVGYTF. The DNA of the CDR3 is TGTGCCAGCAGTCCAGGGGTGGGCTACACCTTC.

The chain joins TRBV6-1 to TRBJ1-2, with a tentative D call TRBD1 (6 bases). V was shortened by 6 bases and J by 2 bases, with 10 bases between the two germline ends. Germline CDR1 and CDR2: MNHNS and SASEGT. The CDR3 has 13 amino acids. In DNA, the CDR3 is TGTGCCAGCAGCCTTGGACAGAACTATGGCTACACCTTC. Protein sequence: CASSLGQNYGYTF.

The V call is TRBV10-3, the J call TRBJ2-7, with 7 bases aligning to TRBD2. Germline values: CDR1 ENHRY, CDR2 SYGVKD. V shed 5 bases and J 6 bases; nucleotides not matched to a gene: 4. The CDR3 totals 12 residues. CDR3 sequence reads: CAISNSGGEQYF. In DNA, the CDR3 is TGTGCCATCAGTAATTCGGGAGGCGAGCAGTACTTC.

J is TRBJ1-2 and V is TRBV6-1; D unresolved. The germline V and J ends were trimmed by 5 bases and 4 bases, with 11 bases remaining between them. Germline-derived CDR1 and CDR2 are MNHNS and SASEGT. This CDR3 is 13 amino acids long. The DNA for the CDR3 is TGTGCCAGCAGTCCCCGGGTCAGCTATGGCTACACCTTC. Translating gives CASSPRVSYGYTF.

The V gene is TRBV29-1, the J gene TRBJ1-1, with 12 bases lining up with TRBD1. The CDR3 covers 14 residues. J gave up 1 base and V 6 bases, and 3 bases lay outside the gene matches. Germline V CDR1 and CDR2: SQVTM, ANQGSEA. The CDR3 spells CSVPGQGANTEAFF. The CDR3 coding sequence is TGCAGCGTCCCGGGACAGGGGGCGAACACTGAAGCTTTCTTT.